This T cell receptor (beta chain) is drawn from a study of vaccination and CD4 T cells after COVID-19. With the Oncomine TCR Beta short-read assay, DNA from cultured CD4+ T cells was sequenced. TCRdb re-analysed the PCR reads in MiXCR, keeping a single row per CDR3 protein. The sample yields about 9,900 distinct CDR3 sequences, roughly half seen once. Trimming shortened V by 5 bases and J by 8 bases, and 13 bases separated the two germline ends. The CDR3 consists of 12 residues. The germline CDR1 and CDR2 sequences are SGHTA and FQGNSA. Treatment meaning: roughly 10-day PBMC culture with coronavirus spike peptide pools or control peptides (ViraFEST assay). Using peptide pools, antigen-specific T cells were expanded in ViraFEST before TCRs were sequenced. This clonotype appeared a few times. Its antigen is still unknown.

The chain carries TRBV7-2 and TRBJ2-7; no reliable D call. The sequencing input was CD4+ T cells from blood, cultured in vitro. The origin of this receptor is a human donor who had recovered from COVID-19. The CDR3 coding sequence is TGTGCCAGCAGCCCACCTTTTGAGCAGCAGTACTTC. Translating it yields CASSPPFEQQYF.